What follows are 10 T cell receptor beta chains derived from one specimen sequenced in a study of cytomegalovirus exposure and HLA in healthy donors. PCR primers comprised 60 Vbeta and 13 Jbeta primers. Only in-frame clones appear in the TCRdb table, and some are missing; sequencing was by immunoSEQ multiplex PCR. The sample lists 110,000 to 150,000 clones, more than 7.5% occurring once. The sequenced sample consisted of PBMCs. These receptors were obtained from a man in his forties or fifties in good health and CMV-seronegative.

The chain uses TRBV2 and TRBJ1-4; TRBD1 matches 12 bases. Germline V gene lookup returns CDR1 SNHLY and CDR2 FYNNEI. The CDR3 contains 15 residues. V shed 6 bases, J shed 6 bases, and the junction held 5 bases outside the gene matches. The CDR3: CASRGTGGAYEKLFF. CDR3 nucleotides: TGTGCCAGCAGGGGGACAGGGGGCGCATATGAAAAACTGTTTTTT.

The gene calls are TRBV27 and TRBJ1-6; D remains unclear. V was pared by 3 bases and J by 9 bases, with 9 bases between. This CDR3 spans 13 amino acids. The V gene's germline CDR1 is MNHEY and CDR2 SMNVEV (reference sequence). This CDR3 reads CASSFVSRSPLHF. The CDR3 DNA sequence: TGTGCCAGCAGTTTTGTTAGTCGTTCACCCCTCCACTTT.

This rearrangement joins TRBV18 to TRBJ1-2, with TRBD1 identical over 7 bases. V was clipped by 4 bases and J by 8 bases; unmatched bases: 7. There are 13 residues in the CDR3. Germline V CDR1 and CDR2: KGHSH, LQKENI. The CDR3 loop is CASSLDRSEGYTF. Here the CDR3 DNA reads TGTGCCAGCTCACTGGACAGGTCTGAGGGCTACACCTTC.

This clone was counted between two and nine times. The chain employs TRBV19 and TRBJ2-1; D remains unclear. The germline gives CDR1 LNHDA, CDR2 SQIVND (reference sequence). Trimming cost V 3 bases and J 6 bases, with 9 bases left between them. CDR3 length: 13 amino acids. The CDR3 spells CASSIPRVNEQFF. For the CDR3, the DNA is TGTGCCAGTAGTATTCCCCGAGTCAATGAGCAGTTCTTC.

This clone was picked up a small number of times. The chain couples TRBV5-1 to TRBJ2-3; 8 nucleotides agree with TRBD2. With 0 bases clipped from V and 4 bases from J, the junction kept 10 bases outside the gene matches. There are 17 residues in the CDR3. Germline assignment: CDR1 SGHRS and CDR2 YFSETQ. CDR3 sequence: CASSLGTSHYAPDTQYF. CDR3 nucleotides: TGCGCCAGCAGCTTGGGGACTAGCCATTACGCACCAGATACGCAGTATTTT.

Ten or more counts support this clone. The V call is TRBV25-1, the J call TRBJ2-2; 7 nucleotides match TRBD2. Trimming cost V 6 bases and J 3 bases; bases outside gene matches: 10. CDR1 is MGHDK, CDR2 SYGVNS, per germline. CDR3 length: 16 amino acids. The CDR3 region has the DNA TGTGCCAGCAGCTCCCCGCCGGGGGGTGACACCGGGGAGCTGTTTTTT. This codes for CASSSPPGGDTGELFF.

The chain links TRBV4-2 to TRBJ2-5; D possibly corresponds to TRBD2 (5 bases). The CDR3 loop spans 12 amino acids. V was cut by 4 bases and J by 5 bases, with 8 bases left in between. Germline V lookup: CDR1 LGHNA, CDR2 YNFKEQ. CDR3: CASSPGSETQYF. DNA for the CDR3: TGTGCCAGCAGCCCGGGATCTGAGACCCAGTACTTC.

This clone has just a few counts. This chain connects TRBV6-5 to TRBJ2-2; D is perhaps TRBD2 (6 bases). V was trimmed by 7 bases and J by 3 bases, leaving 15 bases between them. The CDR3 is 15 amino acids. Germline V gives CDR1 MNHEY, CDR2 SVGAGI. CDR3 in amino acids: CASTQSGLHTGELFF. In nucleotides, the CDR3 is TGTGCCAGCACTCAATCGGGACTCCACACCGGGGAGCTGTTTTTT.

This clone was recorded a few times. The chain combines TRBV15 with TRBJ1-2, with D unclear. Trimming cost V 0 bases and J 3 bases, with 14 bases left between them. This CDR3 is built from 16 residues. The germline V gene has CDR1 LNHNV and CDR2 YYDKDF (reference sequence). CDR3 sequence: CATSRDLAGDDYGYTF. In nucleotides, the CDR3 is TGTGCCACCAGCAGAGATTTGGCAGGCGACGACTATGGCTACACCTTC.

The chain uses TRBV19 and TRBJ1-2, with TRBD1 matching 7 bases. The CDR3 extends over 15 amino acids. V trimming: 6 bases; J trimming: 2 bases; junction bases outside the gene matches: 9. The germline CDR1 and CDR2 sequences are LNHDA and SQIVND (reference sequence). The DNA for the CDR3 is TGTGCCAGTAGCGGACAGGTGCGGGGAAACTATGGCTACACCTTC. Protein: CASSGQVRGNYGYTF.